What follows are 7 T cell receptor beta chains derived from one specimen sequenced in a study of T cells in Graves' hyperthyroidism and ophthalmopathy. TCR beta CDR3 regions were amplified from RNA transcripts. Researchers ran a first-round RT-PCR on the TCR CDR3 using the HTBI primer set. TCRdb reprocessed the multiplex PCR reads via MiXCR and lists one record per CDR3 protein. The table has over 450,000 distinct CDR3 sequences, roughly 14% seen once. Sequenced sample: blood. These receptors all come from a woman younger than 35 with Graves' hyperthyroidism.

This clonotype was seen a handful of times. V usage is TRBV5-5 and J usage is TRBJ1-6; D is undetermined. There are 14 residues in the CDR3. In germline, CDR1 is SGHKS, CDR2 YYEKEE (reference sequence). Trimming left V 0 bases short and J 7 bases short, with 8 bases between. In DNA form, the CDR3 reads TGTGCCAGCAGCTTGGGACGGGAGAATTCACCCCTCCACTTT. Its protein is CASSLGRENSPLHF.

This clonotype showed up many times. The V and J genes are TRBV30 and TRBJ1-1; no firm D call. Trimming left V 2 bases short and J 4 bases short, with 8 bases between. Germline V lookup: CDR1 GTSNPN, CDR2 SVGIG (reference sequence). The length of the CDR3 is 12 residues. For the CDR3, the DNA is TGTGCCTGGAGTCTCGGTGGCACTGAAGCTTTCTTT. Its protein product is CAWSLGGTEAFF.

This clonotype occurred many times. The chain employs TRBV10-3 and TRBJ2-1, with TRBD2 identical over 8 bases. Trimming cost V 2 bases and J 4 bases; bases outside gene matches: 7. Germline V lookup: CDR1 ENHRY, CDR2 SYGVKD. This CDR3 is 16 amino acids long. CDR3 amino acids: CAISEPLAGPYNEQFF. The CDR3 nucleotides read TGTGCCATCAGTGAGCCCTTAGCGGGACCATACAATGAGCAGTTCTTC.

This clonotype was seen a few times. This rearrangement joins TRBV9 to TRBJ2-5; a weak D match, TRBD2 (5 bases). Germline V gene lookup returns CDR1 SGDLS and CDR2 YYNGEE. This CDR3 is built from 15 residues. Trimming left V 3 bases short and J 0 bases short, with 12 bases between. CDR3 protein: CASSAYSGNQETQYF. DNA for the CDR3: TGTGCCAGCAGCGCCTACTCGGGGAACCAAGAGACCCAGTACTTC.

This clonotype appeared a few times. This rearrangement joins TRBV24-1 to TRBJ1-2, with a weak D call TRBD1 (5 bases). The CDR3 is 12 amino acids. Germline values: CDR1 KGHDR, CDR2 SFDVKD. V shed 12 bases and J shed 3 bases, with 13 bases lying between them. CDR3 protein: CAPGRVDYGYTF. CDR3 DNA sequence: TGTGCCCCCGGCAGGGTCGACTATGGCTACACCTTC.

The sample holds a few counts of this clonotype. V usage is TRBV20-1 and J usage is TRBJ2-1, with 8 bases aligning to TRBD2. Trimming took 6 bases from V and 8 from J; bases not matched to a gene: 12. Per the germline V gene, CDR1 is DFQATT and CDR2 is SNEGSKA (reference sequence). The CDR3 contains 14 residues. The CDR3 DNA follows: TGCAGTGCCGGACCCGGGACTAGTTTATATGAGCAGTTCTTC. Translating it yields CSAGPGTSLYEQFF.

CDR3 region: CASSRGGRGADTQYF. The CDR3 DNA is TGTGCCAGCAGTCGCGGGGGGCGAGGAGCAGATACGCAGTATTTT. The V and J genes are TRBV6-1 and TRBJ2-3; 8 nucleotides line up with TRBD2. CDR1 and CDR2 (germline): MNHNS, SASEGT. Trimming at V came to 5 bases and at J to 4 bases, leaving 8 bases not matched to a gene. This CDR3 contains 15 residues.